These 14 T cell receptor beta chains were sequenced from one sample in a study of CD8+CD57+ T cells in acquired aplastic anemia. Study conclusions and caveats: Lower diversity marked CD8+CD57+ cells in patients, relative to total CD4+ and CD8+ pools.

These receptors' antigens are unknown. Patients chosen for sequencing had CD8+CD57+ cells that had expanded, as shown by flow cytometry. TCR beta VDJ and CDR3 profiling used genomic DNA as template. TCRdb re-called the reads through MiXCR, storing one row per CDR3 protein. The table shows 15,000 to 25,000 distinct CDR3 sequences, with around 40% occurring only once. Sequenced sample: CD8+CD57+ T cells sorted from PBMCs. The subset here: bead-enriched CD8+CD57+ effector memory T cells from SAA patients. Source of these receptors: a human donor with aplastic anemia.

The V and J genes are TRBV12-3 or TRBV12-4 and TRBJ2-1, with TRBD2 identical over 7 bases. The CDR3 has 14 amino acids. Germline trimming cut 3 bases from V and 5 bases from J; bases unmatched to any gene: 4. The chain's CDR3 is CASSFAGDNNEQFF. The CDR3 DNA sequence: TGTGCCAGCAGTTTTGCGGGAGATAACAATGAGCAGTTCTTC.

In its sample, this clonotype was seen a few times. This chain connects TRBV6-5 to TRBJ2-3; D is ambiguous. V shed 6 bases and J shed 4 bases, with 17 bases lying between them. Germline V gives CDR1 MNHEY, CDR2 SVGAGI. This CDR3 comprises 15 residues. CDR3 sequence reads: CASSPLRLASDTQYF. In nucleotides, the CDR3 is TGTGCCAGCAGCCCACTTAGGCTTGCGTCAGATACGCAGTATTTT.

This chain links TRBV20-1 with TRBJ2-7; weak D call: TRBD1 (6 bases). Trimming stripped 5 bases from V and 3 bases from J, with 14 bases between. The germline CDR1 and CDR2 sequences are DFQATT and SNEGSKA (reference sequence). The CDR3 runs 13 residues. The CDR3 loop reads CSAFPGTSYEQYF. In nucleotides, the CDR3 is TGCAGTGCTTTTCCCGGGACAAGCTACGAGCAGTACTTC.

The chain is built from TRBV7-8 and TRBJ2-5, with 11 bases that match TRBD2. This CDR3 region has 18 residues. CDR1 is SGHVS, CDR2 FQNEAQ, per germline. J was trimmed by 6 bases and V by 3 bases; bases with no gene match: 15. The CDR3 nucleotides read TGTGCCAGCAGCTTCCAGGGTGGTAGCGGGGGGGTGGGGAAGACCCAGTACTTC. This sequence encodes CASSFQGGSGGVGKTQYF.

The chain employs TRBV7-2 and TRBJ2-1; D remains ambiguous. V shed 1 base and J shed 6 bases, with 10 bases lying between them. The germline V gene encodes CDR1 SGHTA and CDR2 FQGNSA. This CDR3 has 14 residues. The CDR3: CASSLEWGINEQFF. The CDR3 DNA reads as TGTGCCAGCAGCTTAGAGTGGGGAATCAATGAGCAGTTCTTC.

This clonotype was detected only a few times. V usage is TRBV20-1 and J usage is TRBJ2-5, with 11 bases lining up with TRBD2. This CDR3 comprises 15 residues. V shed 8 bases, J shed 3 bases, and the junction held 11 bases outside the gene matches. CDR1 is DFQATT, CDR2 SNEGSKA, per germline (reference sequence). CDR3 protein: CSLGASGGRKETQYF. CDR3 DNA sequence: TGCAGTTTGGGGGCTAGCGGGGGGCGGAAAGAGACCCAGTACTTC.

V is TRBV6-2 or TRBV6-3 and J is TRBJ2-3; D is unresolved. V was pared by 0 bases and J by 0 bases, with 10 bases between. Per the germline V gene, CDR1 is MNHEY and CDR2 is SVGEGT. The CDR3 length is 16 residues. The CDR3: CASSYSFPVSTDTQYF. CDR3 DNA sequence: TGTGCCAGCAGTTACTCGTTCCCGGTTAGCACAGATACGCAGTATTTT.

The chain recombines TRBV19 with TRBJ2-1; perhaps TRBD2 as D (7 bases). The V gene lost 9 bases and the J gene lost 10 bases, with 31 bases spanning the gap. The CDR3 spans 17 residues. The germline gives CDR1 LNHDA, CDR2 SQIVND (reference sequence). For the CDR3, the DNA is TGTGCCAGCAGAGACGGCGGACTAGAGGGGGACATGAGGGAGCAGTTCTTC. It yields the protein CASRDGGLEGDMREQFF.

In this sample, this clonotype turned up a few times. The J gene is TRBJ2-7, the V gene TRBV20-1; 10 positions agree with TRBD2. Germline assignment: CDR1 DFQATT and CDR2 SNEGSKA (reference sequence). V lost 1 base, J lost 1 base, and 10 bases stayed unmatched. The CDR3 extends over 17 amino acids. The CDR3 bases are TGCAGTGCTAGAGTTTGGACTAGCGGAGAAGGGTCCTACGAGCAGTACTTC. Its protein is CSARVWTSGEGSYEQYF.

CDR3: CASARVRDITDTQYF. The CDR3 DNA is TGTGCCAGCGCCCGCGTACGGGATATCACAGATACGCAGTATTTT. The gene calls are TRBV11-2 and TRBJ2-3; a weak D match, TRBD2 (5 bases). CDR1 SGHAT and CDR2 FQNNGV come from the germline V gene. The ends were cut back, 8 bases at V and 2 bases at J, with 17 bases in the middle. CDR3 length: 15 amino acids.

The rearrangement links TRBV19 to TRBJ1-2; the D gene is possibly TRBD1 (5 bases). The CDR3 has 14 residues. V gave up 3 bases and J gave up 8 bases, with 16 bases separating them. Germline CDR1 reads LNHDA; CDR2 reads SQIVND (reference sequence). In nucleotides, the CDR3 is TGTGCCAGTAGTATCTGGGGCGGACGTCTAGGCTACACCTTC. Translating gives CASSIWGGRLGYTF.

The rearrangement joins TRBV12-3 or TRBV12-4 to TRBJ2-5; 12 nucleotides line up with TRBD2. Trimming at V came to 5 bases and at J to 4 bases, leaving 5 bases not matched to a gene. The CDR3 totals 15 residues. The CDR3 coding sequence is TGTGCCAGCAGTCTGCTAGCGGGAGGGGGAGAGACCCAGTACTTC. Its translation is CASSLLAGGGETQYF.

The J gene is TRBJ2-7, the V gene TRBV15; 10 bases map to TRBD1. CDR3 length: 17 residues. V trimming: 3 bases; J trimming: 5 bases; junction bases outside the gene matches: 13. Germline V lookup: CDR1 LNHNV, CDR2 YYDKDF (reference sequence). DNA for the CDR3: TGTGCCACCAGCAGCTCCAGGTCGGGACAGGGGACTCACGAGCAGTACTTC. Translated: CATSSSRSGQGTHEQYF.

A few counts support this clonotype. This chain's CDR3 is CASSSLPTGGSYEQYV. CDR3 DNA: TGTGCCAGCAGCTCCTTACCTACAGGGGGGAGCTACGAGCAGTACGTC. V is TRBV7-8 and J is TRBJ2-7, with TRBD1 matching 8 bases. The germline V gene encodes CDR1 SGHVS and CDR2 FQNEAQ. The CDR3 runs to 16 residues. Trimming took 4 bases from V and 3 from J; bases not matched to a gene: 11.